One sample yielded the 31 T cell receptor beta chains listed below, sequenced in a study of regulatory T cells in long-lasting Graves disease. Construction of the TCR beta libraries employed iRepertoire HTBI primers in conjunction with Arm-PCR of CDR3 regions. TCRdb reprocessed the multiplex PCR reads with MiXCR, giving one entry per CDR3 protein. The table has about 500,000 distinct CDR3 sequences, about 11% seen once. Time point reported: newly diagnosed GD, antithyroid drugs for less than 3 months. The TCR library was made from RNA that had been extracted from PBMCs in TRIzol. These records were also assigned to another study, of T cells in Graves' hyperthyroidism and ophthalmopathy.

The sample here was peripheral blood mononuclear cells (PBMCs), taken at new diagnosis, from a patient treated with antithyroid drugs. These receptors were taken from a woman in her thirties with Graves disease.

This clonotype was counted once. In DNA, the CDR3 is TGTGCCAGCAGTCGTTTCCGGGGTAACGAGCAGTACTTC. Protein product: CASSRFRGNEQYF. The rearrangement uses TRBV6-1 and TRBJ2-7; tentative D call: TRBD2 (5 bases). Trimming stripped 5 bases from V and 5 bases from J, with 13 bases between. The germline V gene encodes CDR1 MNHNS and CDR2 SASEGT. The CDR3 sequence is 13 residues long.

This clonotype was observed many times. The chain is built from TRBV24-1 and TRBJ2-2, with TRBD1 identical over 11 bases. The germline V gene has CDR1 KGHDR and CDR2 SFDVKD. With 6 bases clipped from V and 6 bases from J, the junction kept 11 bases outside the gene matches. The CDR3 is made up of 17 amino acids. The CDR3 spells CATSRTGGHTYPGELFF. In DNA form, the CDR3 reads TGTGCCACCAGTAGGACAGGGGGCCATACGTACCCCGGGGAGCTGTTTTTT.

This clonotype occurred many times. This chain links TRBV6-5 with TRBJ2-7; unclear D gene. This CDR3 has 14 amino acids. Germline V gives CDR1 MNHEY, CDR2 SVGAGI. The V end lost 4 bases, the J end lost 2 bases, and 12 bases lay between the germline ends. The CDR3 spells CASSFRWRPYEQYF. CDR3 DNA sequence: TGTGCCAGCAGTTTTCGATGGCGGCCCTACGAGCAGTACTTC.

This clonotype was detected ten times or more. The gene calls are TRBV11-2 and TRBJ1-3, with D uncertain. With 5 bases removed from V and 0 bases from J, the gap between germline ends came to 5 bases. The germline gives CDR1 SGHAT, CDR2 FQNNGV. The CDR3 covers 13 residues. The CDR3 DNA reads TGTGCCAGCAGCCCTGCCTCTGGAAACACCATATATTTT. This sequence encodes CASSPASGNTIYF.

This clonotype was detected many times. The V call is TRBV28, the J call TRBJ2-3, with D perhaps given as TRBD1 or TRBD2 (5 bases each). This CDR3 comprises 16 residues. V lost 2 bases and J 3 bases, leaving 15 bases between the germline ends. CDR1 is MDHEN and CDR2 is SYDVKM in the germline V gene. CDR3 bases: TGTGCCAGCAGTTTACCCCGCCCAGGGAGTACAGATACGCAGTATTTT. This gives the protein CASSLPRPGSTDTQYF.

This clonotype was seen ten or more times. V gene TRBV9 combines with J gene TRBJ2-7; 13 positions match TRBD2. After removal of 3 bases from V and 7 bases from J, the junction contained 7 bases not matched to a gene. CDR3 size: 15 residues. Germline-derived CDR1 and CDR2 are SGDLS and YYNGEE. The CDR3 sequence is CASSAGLAGVFEQYF. CDR3 DNA sequence: TGTGCCAGCAGCGCCGGACTAGCGGGAGTATTTGAGCAGTACTTC.

This clonotype occurred many times. This sequence joins TRBV2 and TRBJ2-7, with a weak D call TRBD2 (7 bases). The CDR3 covers 15 residues. Germline lookup yields CDR1 SNHLY and CDR2 FYNNEI. Trimming left V 7 bases short and J 2 bases short, with 18 bases between. The CDR3 DNA sequence: TGTGCCAGCACGATGAGAGCGGGACAAGCCTACGAGCAGTACTTC. Its translation is CASTMRAGQAYEQYF.

This clonotype came up many times. The chain recombines TRBV7-2 with TRBJ2-7, with 9 positions matching TRBD2. Germline V CDR1 and CDR2: SGHTA, FQGNSA. Trimming took 1 base from V and 7 from J; bases not matched to a gene: 2. This CDR3 contains 13 residues. CDR3 DNA sequence: TGTGCCAGCAGCTTAGTGACTAGCGGTGAGCAGTACTTC. This codes for CASSLVTSGEQYF. Filled out from reference TRBV7-2 and TRBJ2-7, the complete variable domain reads GAGVSQSPSNKVTEKGKDVELRCDPISGHTALYWYRQSLGQGLEFLIYFQGNSAPDKSGLPSDRFSAERTGGSVSTLTIQRTQQEDSAVYLCASSLVTSGEQYFGPGTRLTVT.

The V gene is TRBV20-1, the J gene TRBJ1-2; the D is unclear. The germline gives CDR1 DFQATT, CDR2 SNEGSKA (reference sequence). The CDR3 is 12 residues long. The V end lost 2 bases, the J end lost 5 bases, and 9 bases lay between the germline ends. DNA for the CDR3: TGCAGTGCTAGAATAGATCCTTATGGCTACACCTTC. Residues: CSARIDPYGYTF.

This clonotype came up many times. The chain employs TRBV20-1 and TRBJ2-7; tentative D call: TRBD2 (6 bases). The CDR3 has 13 residues. CDR1 DFQATT and CDR2 SNEGSKA come from the germline V gene (reference sequence). Trimming stripped 4 bases from V and 3 bases from J, with 13 bases between. CDR3 DNA sequence: TGCAGTGCTATTCTCCCGGGAGTCTACGAGCAGTACTTC. Translated, it gives CSAILPGVYEQYF.

This clonotype appeared many times. This chain connects TRBV28 to TRBJ1-2; 7 bases line up with TRBD1. V was pared by 3 bases and J by 3 bases, with 7 bases of the junction left unmatched. Germline CDR1 is MDHEN and CDR2 is SYDVKM. The CDR3 is 15 residues long. CDR3 bases: TGTGCCAGCAGTTTTCGGGACAGTACGTACTATGGCTACACCTTC. Protein: CASSFRDSTYYGYTF.

This clonotype was recorded at least ten times. The CDR3 is CASSQDTETQYF. Written as DNA, the CDR3 is TGTGCCAGCAGCCAAGATACGGAGACCCAGTACTTC. This chain links TRBV3-1 with TRBJ2-5; unclear D gene. Looked up from germline, CDR1 is LGHDT and CDR2 is YNNKEL (reference sequence). The CDR3 runs 12 residues. The V end lost 0 bases, the J end lost 5 bases, and 4 bases lay between the germline ends.

This clonotype was seen repeatedly, ten times or more. V is TRBV6-1 and J is TRBJ2-7; D remains unclear. From germline, CDR1 is MNHNS and CDR2 SASEGT. There are 12 residues in the CDR3. Between the trimmed V and J ends, which lost 6 bases and 2 bases, there was a span of 8 bases. The CDR3 region is CASRSETYEQYF. In DNA, the CDR3 is TGTGCCAGCAGATCAGAGACCTACGAGCAGTACTTC.

This clonotype was seen more than once but under ten times. The V gene is TRBV20-1, the J gene TRBJ2-7; 10 bases map to TRBD1. The CDR3 covers 14 residues. The junction had 7 bases not matched to a gene; V was cut back by 5 bases and J by 3 bases. Germline V lookup: CDR1 DFQATT, CDR2 SNEGSKA (reference sequence). This chain's CDR3 is CSAGKTGGFYEQYF. DNA for the CDR3: TGCAGTGCTGGAAAGACAGGGGGCTTCTACGAGCAGTACTTC.

This clonotype came up many times. This chain connects TRBV4-1 to TRBJ2-5; the D is unclear. V shed 0 bases and J shed 4 bases, with 9 bases lying between them. Germline V lookup: CDR1 MGHRA, CDR2 YSYEKL. The CDR3 length is 14 residues. DNA of the CDR3: TGCGCCAGCAGCCAAGATAGCCTCGGAGAGACCCAGTACTTC. Encoded protein: CASSQDSLGETQYF.

This clonotype was observed a handful of times. This chain joins TRBV9 and TRBJ1-3; D might be TRBD1 (6 bases). The V and J ends lost 0 bases and 0 bases respectively, with 13 bases between them. The germline V gene encodes CDR1 SGDLS and CDR2 YYNGEE. The CDR3 has 17 residues. CDR3 DNA sequence: TGTGCCAGCAGCGTAGGGGACACACGGAGCTCTGGAAACACCATATATTTT. It codes for CASSVGDTRSSGNTIYF.

Written as DNA, the CDR3 is TGTGCCAGTATCGTATACACTGAAGCTTTCTTT. Encoded protein: CASIVYTEAFF. The chain is built from TRBV19 and TRBJ1-1, with unresolved D. The V gene's germline CDR1 is LNHDA and CDR2 SQIVND (reference sequence). CDR3 length: 11 amino acids. Trimming shortened V by 7 bases and J by 3 bases, and 6 bases separated the two germline ends.

This clonotype has ten or more counts. The chain carries TRBV5-6 and TRBJ1-2; D not resolved. The CDR3 is made up of 14 amino acids. From germline, CDR1 is SGHDT and CDR2 YYEEEE. V lost 6 bases to trimming and J lost 5 bases, with 17 bases between them. The CDR3 is CASTPGPVWYGYTF. CDR3 bases: TGTGCCAGCACCCCTGGCCCGGTGTGGTATGGCTACACCTTC.

This clonotype came up a few times. The V and J genes are TRBV29-1 and TRBJ2-7; D possibly corresponds to TRBD2 (5 bases). Trimming took off 1 base at V and 2 bases at J, with 12 bases between the two ends. CDR1 is SQVTM, CDR2 ANQGSEA, per germline. The CDR3 consists of 14 residues. CDR3 in amino acids: CSVEGARRPYEQYF. The CDR3 DNA follows: TGCAGCGTTGAAGGCGCAAGGAGGCCCTACGAGCAGTACTTC.

This clonotype turned up a few times. The chain links TRBV7-9 to TRBJ2-2, with 8 bases identical to TRBD2. The junction had 8 bases not matched to a gene; V was cut back by 2 bases and J by 6 bases. The germline gives CDR1 SEHNR, CDR2 FQNEAQ (reference sequence). The CDR3 runs 16 residues. CDR3 nucleotides: TGTGCCAGCAGCTTATTCGGGAGGGGACGGTCCGGGGAGCTGTTTTTT. Residues: CASSLFGRGRSGELFF.

This clonotype occurred many times. The chain links TRBV5-1 to TRBJ2-5; TRBD2 matches at 7 bases. CDR3 size: 14 residues. V was pared by 4 bases and J by 4 bases, with 7 bases of the junction left unmatched. Germline lookup yields CDR1 SGHRS and CDR2 YFSETQ. The DNA for the CDR3 is TGCGCCAGCAGCGGGTTAGCGGGTGCAGAGACCCAGTACTTC. Its protein product is CASSGLAGAETQYF.

This clonotype was observed a single time. V and J are TRBV14 and TRBJ1-4; D is unresolved. Germline V gene sequence: CDR1 SGHDN, CDR2 FVKESK. V was pared by 2 bases and J by 5 bases, with 6 bases between. CDR3 length: 13 residues. The CDR3: CASSQYTNEKLFF. CDR3 DNA: TGTGCCAGCAGCCAATACACGAATGAAAAACTGTTTTTT.

This clonotype has ten or more counts. The rearrangement links TRBV28 to TRBJ1-1; D remains ambiguous. The CDR3 covers 14 residues. From germline, CDR1 is MDHEN and CDR2 SYDVKM. Trimming pared 3 bases from V and 0 bases from J, leaving 8 bases between. The CDR3 loop reads CASSLQRMNTEAFF. CDR3 coding DNA: TGTGCCAGCAGTTTGCAGAGGATGAACACTGAAGCTTTCTTT. Combining the CDR3 with reference TRBV28 and TRBJ1-1 gives the whole variable domain DVKVTQSSRYLVKRTGEKVFLECVQDMDHENMFWYRQDPGLGLRLIYFSYDVKMKEKGDIPEGYSVSREKKERFSLILESASTNQTSMYLCASSLQRMNTEAFFGQGTRLTVV.

The chain has TRBV28 and TRBJ2-7; D is unresolved. The V gene lost 2 bases and the J gene lost 0 bases, with 14 bases spanning the gap. The CDR3 runs 16 residues. Germline CDR1 and CDR2: MDHEN and SYDVKM. DNA of the CDR3: TGTGCCAGCAGTTTAAGTAGCTACATGAGCTCCTACGAGCAGTACTTC. This translates into CASSLSSYMSSYEQYF.

This clonotype was observed at least ten times. V and J are TRBV27 and TRBJ1-3, with D perhaps matching TRBD1 (5 bases). Germline loops: CDR1 MNHEY, CDR2 SMNVEV (reference sequence). V was clipped by 4 bases and J by 2 bases, with 15 bases between them. The CDR3 sequence is 16 residues long. CDR3 sequence reads: CASSSFPDRTGNTIYF. For the CDR3, the DNA is TGTGCCAGCAGTTCCTTCCCCGACAGAACTGGAAACACCATATATTTT.

Ten or more counts support this clonotype. J is TRBJ1-1 and V is TRBV4-1, with a tentative D call TRBD1 (5 bases). The CDR3 covers 16 residues. The germline gives CDR1 MGHRA, CDR2 YSYEKL. V was shortened by 1 base and J by 0 bases, with 12 bases between the two germline ends. Here the CDR3 reads CASSQGSWGLNTEAFF. In DNA form, the CDR3 reads TGCGCCAGCAGCCAAGGTTCGTGGGGACTGAACACTGAAGCTTTCTTT.

This clonotype was picked up many times. The genes are TRBV27 and TRBJ2-1; D may be TRBD2 (5 bases). Germline CDR1 reads MNHEY; CDR2 reads SMNVEV (reference sequence). The CDR3 runs 14 residues. V shed 4 bases and J shed 4 bases, with 11 bases lying between them. In DNA form, the CDR3 reads TGTGCCAGCAGTTCCCTACTAGTTTACAATGAGCAGTTCTTC. Its protein product is CASSSLLVYNEQFF.

There are a few counts of this clonotype. The chain carries TRBV19 and TRBJ2-1; 7 bases fit TRBD2. Unmatched junction bases numbered 5, after V lost 1 base and J lost 2 bases. This CDR3 is built from 16 residues. Per the germline V gene, CDR1 is LNHDA and CDR2 is SQIVND (reference sequence). Here the CDR3 DNA reads TGTGCCAGTAGTATAGCCGGGGCGGGGGCCTACAATGAGCAGTTCTTC. Translation gives CASSIAGAGAYNEQFF. Complete variable domain (other parts from reference TRBV19 and TRBJ2-1): DGGITQSPKYLFRKEGQNVTLSCEQNLNHDAMYWYRQDPGQGLRLIYYSQIVNDFQKGDIAEGYSVSREKKESFPLTVTSAQKNPTAFYLCASSIAGAGAYNEQFFGPGTRLTVL.

The V and J genes are TRBV24-1 and TRBJ2-1; a weak D match, TRBD1 (6 bases). CDR3 length equals 14 residues. The ends were cut back, 4 bases at V and 10 bases at J, with 16 bases in the middle. CDR1 is KGHDR and CDR2 is SFDVKD in the germline V gene. The CDR3 DNA reads as TGTGCCACCAGTGACCCCAGGACAGCAGGGGAGCAGTTCTTC. As protein: CATSDPRTAGEQFF.

The chain combines TRBV29-1 with TRBJ1-6, with D possibly matching TRBD1 (6 bases). Trimming pared 6 bases from V and 8 bases from J, leaving 14 bases between. CDR1 and CDR2 from the germline V gene are SQVTM and ANQGSEA. The CDR3 is made up of 13 amino acids. The CDR3 here is CSVQQGSDSPLHF. The CDR3 coding sequence is TGCAGCGTGCAACAGGGATCGGATTCACCCCTCCACTTT.

The V call is TRBV9, the J call TRBJ1-2; a possible D gene is TRBD1 (6 bases). The length of the CDR3 is 13 residues. CDR1 SGDLS and CDR2 YYNGEE come from the germline V gene. Trimming removed 4 bases at V and 14 bases at J, with 21 bases between. The CDR3 region is CASSSGGGAVSTF. As DNA, the CDR3 is TGTGCCAGCAGCAGCGGAGGGGGGGCGGTATCTACCTTC. Combining the CDR3 with reference TRBV9 and TRBJ1-2 gives the whole variable domain DSGVTQTPKHLITATGQRVTLRCSPRSGDLSVYWYQQSLDQGLQFLIQYYNGEERAKGNILERFSAQQFPDLHSELNLSSLELGDSALYFCASSSGGGAVSTFGSGTRLTVV.